This TCR beta chain stems from a study of blood T cell repertoires in COVID-19. Study at large: Specimens from acute and convalescent COVID-19 originated in the United States, Italy and Spain. T cells, B-cell-depleted T cells, or PBMCs provided the cDNA or gDNA that served as material.

In the source study's methods: Scientists estimated how many nucleated cells there were by amplifying reference gene primers. Profiled with immunoSEQ multiplex PCR; TCRdb holds only in-frame clones, not every one. V and J calls and clone size are given by that table; D and trimming were obtained from the DNA. Of approximately 35,000 clones listed, roughly 85% were seen once; the top ten hold over 7%. This CDR3 contains 15 residues. Germline CDR1 reads SNHLY; CDR2 reads FYNNEI. After removal of 5 bases from V and 2 bases from J, the junction contained 7 bases not matched to a gene. This receptor was taken from a man older than 75 with active COVID-19. Sequencing input: peripheral blood. The chain combines TRBV2 with TRBJ2-7, with TRBD1 identical over 9 bases. In nucleotides, the CDR3 is TGTGCCAGCAGTTGGGGACAGGGAGGCACCTACGAGCAGTACTTC. Encoded protein: CASSWGQGGTYEQYF. Using reference TRBV2 and TRBJ2-7 for the parts outside the CDR3, the full variable domain is EPEVTQTPSHQVTQMGQEVILRCVPISNHLYFYWYRQILGQKVEFLVSFYNNEISEKSEIFDDQFSVERPDGSNFTLKIRSTKLEDSAMYFCASSWGQGGTYEQYFGPGTRLTVT.